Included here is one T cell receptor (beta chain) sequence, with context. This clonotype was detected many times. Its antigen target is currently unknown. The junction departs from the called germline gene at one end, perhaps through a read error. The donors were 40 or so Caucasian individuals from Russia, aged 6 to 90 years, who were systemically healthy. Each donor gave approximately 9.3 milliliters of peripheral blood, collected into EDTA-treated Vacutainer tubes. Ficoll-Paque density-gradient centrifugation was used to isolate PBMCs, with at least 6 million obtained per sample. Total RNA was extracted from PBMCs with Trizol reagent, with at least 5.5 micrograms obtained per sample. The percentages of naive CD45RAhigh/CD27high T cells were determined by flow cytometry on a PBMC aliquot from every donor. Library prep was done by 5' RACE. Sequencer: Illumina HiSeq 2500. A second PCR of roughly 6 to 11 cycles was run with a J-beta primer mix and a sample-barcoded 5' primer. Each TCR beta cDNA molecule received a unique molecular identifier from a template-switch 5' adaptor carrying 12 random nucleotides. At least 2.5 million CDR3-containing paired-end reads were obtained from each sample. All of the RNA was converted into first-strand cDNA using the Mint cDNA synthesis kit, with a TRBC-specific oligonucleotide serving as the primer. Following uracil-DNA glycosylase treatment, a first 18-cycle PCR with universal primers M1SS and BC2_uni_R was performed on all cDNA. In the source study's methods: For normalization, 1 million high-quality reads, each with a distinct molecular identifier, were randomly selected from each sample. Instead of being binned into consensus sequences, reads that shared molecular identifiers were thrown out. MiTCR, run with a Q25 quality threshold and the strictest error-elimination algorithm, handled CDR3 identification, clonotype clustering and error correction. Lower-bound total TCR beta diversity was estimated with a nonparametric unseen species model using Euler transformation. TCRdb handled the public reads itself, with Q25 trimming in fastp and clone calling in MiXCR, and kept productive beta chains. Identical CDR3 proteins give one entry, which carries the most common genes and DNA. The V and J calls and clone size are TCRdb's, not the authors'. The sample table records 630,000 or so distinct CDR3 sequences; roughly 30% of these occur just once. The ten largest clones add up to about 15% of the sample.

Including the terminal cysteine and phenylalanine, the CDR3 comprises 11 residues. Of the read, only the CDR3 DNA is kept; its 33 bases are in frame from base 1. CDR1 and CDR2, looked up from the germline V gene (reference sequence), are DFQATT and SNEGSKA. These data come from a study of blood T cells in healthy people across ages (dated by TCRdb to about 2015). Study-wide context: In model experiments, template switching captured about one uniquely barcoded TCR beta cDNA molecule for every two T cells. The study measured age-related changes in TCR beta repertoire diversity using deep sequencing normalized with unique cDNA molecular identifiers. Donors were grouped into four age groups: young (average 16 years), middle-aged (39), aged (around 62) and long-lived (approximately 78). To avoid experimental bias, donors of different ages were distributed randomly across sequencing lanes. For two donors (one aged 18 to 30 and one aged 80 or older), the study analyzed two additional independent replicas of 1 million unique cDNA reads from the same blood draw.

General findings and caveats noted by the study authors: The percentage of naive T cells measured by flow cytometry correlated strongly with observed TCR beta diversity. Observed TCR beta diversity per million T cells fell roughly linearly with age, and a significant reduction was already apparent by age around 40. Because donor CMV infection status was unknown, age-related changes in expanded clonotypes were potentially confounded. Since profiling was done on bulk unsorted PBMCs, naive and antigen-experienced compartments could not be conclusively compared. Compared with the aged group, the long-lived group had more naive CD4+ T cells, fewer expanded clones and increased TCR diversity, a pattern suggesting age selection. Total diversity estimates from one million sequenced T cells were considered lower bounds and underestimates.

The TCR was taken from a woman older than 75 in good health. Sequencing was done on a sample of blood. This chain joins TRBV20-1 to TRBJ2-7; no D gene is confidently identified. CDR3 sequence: CSARALYEQYF. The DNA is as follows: TGCAGTGCCAGAGCTCTCTACGAGCAGTACTTC.